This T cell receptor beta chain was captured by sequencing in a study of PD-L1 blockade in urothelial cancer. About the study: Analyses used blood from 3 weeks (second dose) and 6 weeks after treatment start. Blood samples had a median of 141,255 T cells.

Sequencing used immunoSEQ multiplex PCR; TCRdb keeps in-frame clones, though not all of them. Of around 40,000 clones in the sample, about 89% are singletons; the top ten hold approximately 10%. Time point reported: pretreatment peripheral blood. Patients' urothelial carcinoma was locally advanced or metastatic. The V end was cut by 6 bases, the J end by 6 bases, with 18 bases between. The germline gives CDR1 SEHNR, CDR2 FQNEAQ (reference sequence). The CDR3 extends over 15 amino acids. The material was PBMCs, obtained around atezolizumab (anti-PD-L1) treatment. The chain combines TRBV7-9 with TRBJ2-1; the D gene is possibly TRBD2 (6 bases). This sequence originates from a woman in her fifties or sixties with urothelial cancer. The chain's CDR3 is CASSPRPASVNEQFF. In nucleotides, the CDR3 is TGTGCCAGCAGTCCCCGGCCGGCTAGCGTCAATGAGCAGTTCTTC.